Sequencing of this TCR beta chain was carried out in a study of shared clonotypes between healthy human individuals. Germline lookup yields CDR1 SGHVS and CDR2 FQNEAQ. The CDR3 has 13 amino acids. The V and J ends lost 5 bases and 4 bases respectively, with 11 bases between them. Repertoires were generated with immunoSEQ multiplex PCR, while TCRdb's copy carries only in-frame clones and drops some. The sample shows approximately 2,000,000 clones, around 93% of them seen only once. The naive CD8 fraction comprised CD45RO-negative cells positively selected for CCR7 and excluded terminally differentiated effector memory CD45RA+ cells. Those who donated were healthy HIV-negative adults, with no recent acute infections or vaccinations reported.

The TCR was taken from a man aged 18-30 years in good health. Some clones in this sample may be carry-over from other donors' samples. The sequencing input was naive CD8+ T cells from PBMCs. The rearrangement joins TRBV7-8 to TRBJ2-5; no clear D gene. The CDR3 DNA reads as TGTGCCAGCAGCCCCGAAATCCCAGAGACCCAGTACTTC. Its protein product is CASSPEIPETQYF.